This T cell receptor beta chain was profiled in a study of blood T cells in healthy people across ages. In germline, CDR1 is SGHRS, CDR2 YFSETQ. The germline V and J ends were trimmed by 0 bases and 8 bases, with 17 bases remaining between them. This CDR3 spans 15 amino acids. For the second PCR, which ran for about 7 to 12 cycles, a sample-barcoded 5' primer and a J-beta primer mix were used. Each CDR3 protein gets one entry after TCRdb re-called the 5' RACE reads with MiXCR. The sample comprises about 970,000 distinct CDR3 sequences, roughly 51% of which are singletons, and 20% to 25% rests with the top ten. As concerns this clonotype: Its target is unknown.

PBMCs were isolated at a quantity of at least 6.5 million per sample. General study points: It was found that TCR beta diversity correlated strongly with the percentage of naive T cells.

The source is a woman between 55 and 75 years old in good health. Material for sequencing was blood. The V gene is TRBV5-1, the J gene TRBJ1-2; perhaps TRBD1 as D (5 bases). CDR3 residues: CASSLEMAGSTGYTF. CDR3 sequence (DNA): TGCGCCAGCAGCTTGGAAATGGCAGGGAGCACCGGCTACACCTTC.